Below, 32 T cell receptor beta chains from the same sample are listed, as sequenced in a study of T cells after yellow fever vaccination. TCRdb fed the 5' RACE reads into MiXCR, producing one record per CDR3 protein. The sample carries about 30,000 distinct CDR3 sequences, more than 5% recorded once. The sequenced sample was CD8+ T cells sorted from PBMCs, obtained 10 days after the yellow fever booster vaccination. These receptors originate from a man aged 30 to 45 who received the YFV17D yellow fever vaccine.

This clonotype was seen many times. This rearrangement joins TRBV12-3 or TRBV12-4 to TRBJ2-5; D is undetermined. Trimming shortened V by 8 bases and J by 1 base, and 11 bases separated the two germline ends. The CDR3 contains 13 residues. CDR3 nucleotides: TGTGCCAGCCTAGGCAATTCCCAAGAGACCCAGTACTTC. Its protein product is CASLGNSQETQYF.

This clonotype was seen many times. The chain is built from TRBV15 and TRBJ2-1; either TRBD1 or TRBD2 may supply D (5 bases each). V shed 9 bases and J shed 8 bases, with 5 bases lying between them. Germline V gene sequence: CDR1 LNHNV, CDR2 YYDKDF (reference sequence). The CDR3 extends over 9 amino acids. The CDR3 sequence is CATGDEQFF. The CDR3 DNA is TGTGCCACGGGGGATGAGCAGTTCTTC.

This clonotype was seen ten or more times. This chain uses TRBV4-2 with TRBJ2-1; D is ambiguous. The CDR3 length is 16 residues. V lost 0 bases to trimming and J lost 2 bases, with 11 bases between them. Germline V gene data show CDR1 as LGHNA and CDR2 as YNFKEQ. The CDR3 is CASSQEDQAPYNEQFF. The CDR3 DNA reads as TGTGCCAGCAGCCAAGAAGATCAAGCCCCCTACAATGAGCAGTTCTTC.

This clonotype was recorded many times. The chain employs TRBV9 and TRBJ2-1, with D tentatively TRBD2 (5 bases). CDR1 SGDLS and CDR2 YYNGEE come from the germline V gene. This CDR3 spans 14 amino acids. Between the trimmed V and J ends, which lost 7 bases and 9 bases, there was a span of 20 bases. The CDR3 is CASGEASLGFEQFF. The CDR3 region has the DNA TGTGCCAGCGGAGAGGCTAGCCTTGGTTTTGAGCAGTTCTTC.

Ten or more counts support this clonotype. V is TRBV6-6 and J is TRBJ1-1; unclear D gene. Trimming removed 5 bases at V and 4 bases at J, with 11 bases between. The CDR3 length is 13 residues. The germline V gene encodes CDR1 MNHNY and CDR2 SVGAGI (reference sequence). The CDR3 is CASSTMEGTEAFF. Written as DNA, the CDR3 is TGTGCCAGCAGTACAATGGAGGGCACTGAAGCTTTCTTT.

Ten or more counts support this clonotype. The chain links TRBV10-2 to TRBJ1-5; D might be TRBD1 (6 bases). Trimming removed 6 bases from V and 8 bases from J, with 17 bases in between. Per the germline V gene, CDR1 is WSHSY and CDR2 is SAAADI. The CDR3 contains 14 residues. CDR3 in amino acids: CASREGGAGEPQHF. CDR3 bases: TGCGCCAGCAGGGAGGGGGGGGCGGGGGAGCCCCAGCATTTT.

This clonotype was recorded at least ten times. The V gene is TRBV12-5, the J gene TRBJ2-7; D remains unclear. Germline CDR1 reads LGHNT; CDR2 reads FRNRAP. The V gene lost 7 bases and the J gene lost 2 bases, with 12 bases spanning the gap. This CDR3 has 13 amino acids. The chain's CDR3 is CASAIDGPYEQYF. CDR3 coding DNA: TGTGCTAGTGCTATCGACGGACCCTACGAGCAGTACTTC.

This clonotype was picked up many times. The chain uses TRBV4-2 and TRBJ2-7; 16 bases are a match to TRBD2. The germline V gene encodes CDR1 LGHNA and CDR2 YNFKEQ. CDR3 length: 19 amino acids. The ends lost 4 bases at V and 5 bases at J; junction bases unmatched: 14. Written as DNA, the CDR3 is TGTGCCAGCAGCCCCCAACCCGGGACTAGCGGGAGGGCCGTAGACGAGCAGTACTTC. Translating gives CASSPQPGTSGRAVDEQYF.

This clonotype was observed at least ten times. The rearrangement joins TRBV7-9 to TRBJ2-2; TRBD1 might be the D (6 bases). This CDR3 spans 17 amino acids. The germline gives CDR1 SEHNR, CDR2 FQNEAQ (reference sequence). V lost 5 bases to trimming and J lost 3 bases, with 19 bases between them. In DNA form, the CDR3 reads TGTGCCAGCAGCCCCCCCAGGGGAGCTGGCGACACCGGGGAGCTGTTTTTT. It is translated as CASSPPRGAGDTGELFF.

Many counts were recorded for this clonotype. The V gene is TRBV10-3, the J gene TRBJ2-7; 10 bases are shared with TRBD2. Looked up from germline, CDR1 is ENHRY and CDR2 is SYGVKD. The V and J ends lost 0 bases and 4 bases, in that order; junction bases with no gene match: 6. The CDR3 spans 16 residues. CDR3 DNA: TGTGCCATCAGTGAGTCTGAACTAGCGGGACGGTACGAGCAGTACTTC. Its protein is CAISESELAGRYEQYF.

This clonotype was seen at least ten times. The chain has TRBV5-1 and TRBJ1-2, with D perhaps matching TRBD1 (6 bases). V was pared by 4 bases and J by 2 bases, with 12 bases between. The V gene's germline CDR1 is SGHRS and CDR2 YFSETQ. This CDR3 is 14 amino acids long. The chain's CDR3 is CASSPTGVNYGYTF. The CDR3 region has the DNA TGCGCCAGCAGCCCGACAGGAGTCAACTATGGCTACACCTTC.

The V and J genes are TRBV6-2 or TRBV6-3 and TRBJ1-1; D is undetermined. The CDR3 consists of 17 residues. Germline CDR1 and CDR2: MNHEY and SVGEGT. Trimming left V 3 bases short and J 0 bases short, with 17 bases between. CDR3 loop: CASSYEAGGHLNTEAFF. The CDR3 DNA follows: TGTGCCAGCAGTTATGAGGCAGGAGGGCATCTGAACACTGAAGCTTTCTTT.

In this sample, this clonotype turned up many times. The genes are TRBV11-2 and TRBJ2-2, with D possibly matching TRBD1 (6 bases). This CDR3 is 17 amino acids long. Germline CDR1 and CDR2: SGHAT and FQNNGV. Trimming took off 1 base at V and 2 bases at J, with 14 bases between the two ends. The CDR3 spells CASSLGSGHLNTGELFF. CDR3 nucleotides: TGTGCCAGCAGCTTAGGATCGGGACACCTAAACACCGGGGAGCTGTTTTTT.

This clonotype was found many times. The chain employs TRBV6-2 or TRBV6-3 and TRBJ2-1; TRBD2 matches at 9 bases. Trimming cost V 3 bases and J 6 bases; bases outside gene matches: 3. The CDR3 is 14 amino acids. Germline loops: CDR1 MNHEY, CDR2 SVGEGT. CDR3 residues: CASSYLAGPNEQFF. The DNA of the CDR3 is TGTGCCAGCAGTTATCTAGCGGGACCCAATGAGCAGTTCTTC.

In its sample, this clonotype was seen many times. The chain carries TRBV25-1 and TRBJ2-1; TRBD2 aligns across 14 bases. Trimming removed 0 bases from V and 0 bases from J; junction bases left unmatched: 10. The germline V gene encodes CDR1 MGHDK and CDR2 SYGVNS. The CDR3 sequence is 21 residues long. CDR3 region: CASSEYAAGLAGGPSYNEQFF. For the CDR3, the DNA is TGTGCCAGCAGTGAATACGCCGCTGGACTAGCGGGAGGCCCCTCCTACAATGAGCAGTTCTTC.

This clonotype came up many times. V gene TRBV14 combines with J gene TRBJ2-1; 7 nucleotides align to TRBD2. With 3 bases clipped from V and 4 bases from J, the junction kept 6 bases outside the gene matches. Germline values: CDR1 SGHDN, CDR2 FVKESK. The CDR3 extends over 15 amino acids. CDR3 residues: CASSQFTSDYNEQFF. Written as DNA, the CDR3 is TGTGCCAGCAGCCAGTTTACTAGCGATTACAATGAGCAGTTCTTC.

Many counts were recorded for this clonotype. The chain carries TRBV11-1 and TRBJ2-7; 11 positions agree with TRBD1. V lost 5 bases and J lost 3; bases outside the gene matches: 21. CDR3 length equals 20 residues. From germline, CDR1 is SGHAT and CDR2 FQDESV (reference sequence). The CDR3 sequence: CASSPPRDRGTLGEVYEQYF. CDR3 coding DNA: TGTGCCAGCAGCCCCCCCAGGGACAGGGGGACTCTTGGAGAAGTCTACGAGCAGTACTTC.

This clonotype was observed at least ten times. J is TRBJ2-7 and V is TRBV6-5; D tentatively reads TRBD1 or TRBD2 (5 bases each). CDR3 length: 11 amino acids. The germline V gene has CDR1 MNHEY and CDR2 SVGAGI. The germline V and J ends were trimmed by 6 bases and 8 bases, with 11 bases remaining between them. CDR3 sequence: CASSLGEQQYF. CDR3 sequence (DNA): TGTGCCAGCAGCCTAGGGGAGCAGCAGTACTTC.

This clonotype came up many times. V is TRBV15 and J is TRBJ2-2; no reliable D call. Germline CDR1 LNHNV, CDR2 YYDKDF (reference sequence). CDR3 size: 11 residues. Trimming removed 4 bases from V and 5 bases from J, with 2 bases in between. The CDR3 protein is CATSKTGELFF. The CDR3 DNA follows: TGTGCCACCAGCAAAACCGGGGAGCTGTTTTTT.

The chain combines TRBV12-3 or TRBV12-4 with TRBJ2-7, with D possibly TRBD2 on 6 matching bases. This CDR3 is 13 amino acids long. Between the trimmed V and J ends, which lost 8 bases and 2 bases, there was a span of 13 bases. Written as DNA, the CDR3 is TGTGCCAGCCGGGCGGGCGGGACCTACGAGCAGTACTTC. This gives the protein CASRAGGTYEQYF.

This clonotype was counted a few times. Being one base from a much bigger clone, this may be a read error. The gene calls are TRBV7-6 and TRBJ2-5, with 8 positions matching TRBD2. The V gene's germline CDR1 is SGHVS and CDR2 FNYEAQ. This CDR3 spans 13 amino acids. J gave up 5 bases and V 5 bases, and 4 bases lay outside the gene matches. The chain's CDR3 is CASSRLANETQYF. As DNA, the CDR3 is TGTGCCAGCAGCAGACTAGCGAATGAGACCCAGTACTTC.

The CDR3 DNA reads as TGCAGTGCTAGAGTTCCAACGGTCCTCGAGCAGTTCTTC. Translating it yields CSARVPTVLEQFF. The chain employs TRBV20-1 and TRBJ2-1; D unresolved. Looked up from germline, CDR1 is DFQATT and CDR2 is SNEGSKA (reference sequence). The CDR3 runs 13 residues. V gave up 1 base and J gave up 10 bases, with 14 bases separating them.

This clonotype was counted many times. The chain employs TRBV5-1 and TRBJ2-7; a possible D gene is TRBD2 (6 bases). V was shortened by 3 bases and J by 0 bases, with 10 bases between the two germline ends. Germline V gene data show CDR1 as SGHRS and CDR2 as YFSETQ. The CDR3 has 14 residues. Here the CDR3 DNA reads TGCGCCAGCAGCTGGGGGGACGACTCCTACGAGCAGTACTTC. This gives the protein CASSWGDDSYEQYF.

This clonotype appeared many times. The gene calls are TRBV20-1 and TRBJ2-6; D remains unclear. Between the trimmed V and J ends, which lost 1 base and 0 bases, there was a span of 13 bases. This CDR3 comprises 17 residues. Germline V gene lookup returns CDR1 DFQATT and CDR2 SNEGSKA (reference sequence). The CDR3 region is CSARARFAHSGANVLTF. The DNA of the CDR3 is TGCAGTGCTAGAGCCCGCTTTGCCCACTCTGGGGCCAACGTCCTGACTTTC.

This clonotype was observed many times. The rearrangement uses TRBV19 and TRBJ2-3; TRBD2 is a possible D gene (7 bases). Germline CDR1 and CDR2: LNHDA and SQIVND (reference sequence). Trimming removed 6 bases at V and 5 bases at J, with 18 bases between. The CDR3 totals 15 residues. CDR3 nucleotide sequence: TGTGCCAGTAGCGCTGGAGGGGGGGGCCAAGATACGCAGTATTTT. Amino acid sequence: CASSAGGGGQDTQYF.

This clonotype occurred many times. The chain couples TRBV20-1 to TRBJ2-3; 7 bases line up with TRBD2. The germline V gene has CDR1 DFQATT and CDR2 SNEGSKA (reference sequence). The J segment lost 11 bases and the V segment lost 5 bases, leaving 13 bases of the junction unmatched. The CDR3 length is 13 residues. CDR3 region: CSAAGLADTGQYF. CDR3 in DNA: TGCAGTGCTGCAGGGCTAGCGGACACCGGGCAGTATTTT.

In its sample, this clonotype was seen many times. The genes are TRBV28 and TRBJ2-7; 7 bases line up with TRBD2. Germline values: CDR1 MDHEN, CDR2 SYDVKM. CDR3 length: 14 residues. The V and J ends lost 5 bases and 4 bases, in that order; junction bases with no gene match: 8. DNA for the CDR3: TGTGCCAGCAGTCCCTTGGCGGGAGCGTACGAGCAGTACTTC. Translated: CASSPLAGAYEQYF. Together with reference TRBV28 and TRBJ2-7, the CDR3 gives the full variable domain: DVKVTQSSRYLVKRTGEKVFLECVQDMDHENMFWYRQDPGLGLRLIYFSYDVKMKEKGDIPEGYSVSREKKERFSLILESASTNQTSMYLCASSPLAGAYEQYFGPGTRLTVT.

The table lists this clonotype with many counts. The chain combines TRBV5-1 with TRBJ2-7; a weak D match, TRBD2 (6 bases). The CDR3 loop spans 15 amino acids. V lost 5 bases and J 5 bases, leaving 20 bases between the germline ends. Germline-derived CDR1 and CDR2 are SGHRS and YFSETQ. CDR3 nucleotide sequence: TGCGCCAGCAGTCTGGGGTTCGGGAGAACCAACGAGCAGTACTTC. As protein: CASSLGFGRTNEQYF. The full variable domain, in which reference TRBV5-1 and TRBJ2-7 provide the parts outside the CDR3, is KAGVTQTPRYLIKTRGQQVTLSCSPISGHRSVSWYQQTPGQGLQFLFEYFSETQRNKGNFPGRFSGRQFSNSRSEMNVSTLELGDSALYLCASSLGFGRTNEQYFGPGTRLTVT.

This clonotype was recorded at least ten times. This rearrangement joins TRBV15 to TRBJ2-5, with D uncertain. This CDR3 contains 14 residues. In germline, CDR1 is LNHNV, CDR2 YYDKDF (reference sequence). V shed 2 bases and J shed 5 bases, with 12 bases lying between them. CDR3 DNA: TGTGCCACCAGCAGATCCGCCGTTGGCGAGACCCAGTACTTC. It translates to CATSRSAVGETQYF.

CDR3 bases: TGTGCCAGCAGCACTTGGACTAGCGGAAGCACAGATACGCAGTATTTT. Translating it yields CASSTWTSGSTDTQYF. The V call is TRBV7-6, the J call TRBJ2-3; 10 nucleotides align to TRBD2. The CDR3 length is 16 residues. Germline trimming cut 5 bases from V and 0 bases from J; bases unmatched to any gene: 5. Germline V gene sequence: CDR1 SGHVS, CDR2 FNYEAQ.

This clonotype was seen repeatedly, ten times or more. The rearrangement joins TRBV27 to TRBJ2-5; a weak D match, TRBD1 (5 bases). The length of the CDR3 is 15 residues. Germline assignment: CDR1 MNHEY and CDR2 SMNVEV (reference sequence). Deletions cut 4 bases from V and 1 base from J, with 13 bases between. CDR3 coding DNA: TGTGCCAGCAGTTCAAGGGGATGGGCCCAAGAGACCCAGTACTTC. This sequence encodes CASSSRGWAQETQYF.

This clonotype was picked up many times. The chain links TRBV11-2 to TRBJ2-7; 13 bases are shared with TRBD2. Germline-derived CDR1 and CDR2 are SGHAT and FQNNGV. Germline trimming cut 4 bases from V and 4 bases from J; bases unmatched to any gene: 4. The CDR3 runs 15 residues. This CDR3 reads CASSSRTSGSYEQYF. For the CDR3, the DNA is TGTGCCAGCAGCTCCCGGACTAGCGGGAGTTACGAGCAGTACTTC.